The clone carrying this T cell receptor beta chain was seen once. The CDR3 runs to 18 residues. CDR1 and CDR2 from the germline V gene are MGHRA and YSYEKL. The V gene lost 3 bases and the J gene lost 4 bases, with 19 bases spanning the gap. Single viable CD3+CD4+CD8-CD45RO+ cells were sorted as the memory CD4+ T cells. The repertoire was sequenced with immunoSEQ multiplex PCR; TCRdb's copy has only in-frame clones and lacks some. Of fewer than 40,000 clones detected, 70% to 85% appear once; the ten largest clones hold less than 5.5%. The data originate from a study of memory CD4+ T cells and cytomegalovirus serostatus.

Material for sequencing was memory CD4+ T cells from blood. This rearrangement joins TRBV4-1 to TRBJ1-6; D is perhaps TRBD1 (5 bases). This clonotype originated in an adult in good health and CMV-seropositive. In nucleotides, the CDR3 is TGCGCCAGCAGCCACCCGGTACCGGGGCTTTTGTATAATTCACCCCTCCACTTT. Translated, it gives CASSHPVPGLLYNSPLHF.